Shown below are 18 T cell receptor beta chains from a single sample sequenced in a study of control samples from healthy donors and cancer patients. The data were produced by immunoSEQ multiplex PCR, yet TCRdb's version contains in-frame clones alone and is incomplete. Of under 85,000 clones listed, approximately 80% are singletons. The sequenced material came from PBMCs. The receptor set was obtained from a man aged 55-75 years with head and neck cancer.

This clone was seen only once. The chain joins TRBV5-5 to TRBJ2-1; the match to TRBD1 covers 7 bases. This CDR3 is built from 15 residues. The germline V gene has CDR1 SGHKS and CDR2 YYEKEE (reference sequence). V gave up 3 bases and J gave up 4 bases; unmatched junction bases: 7. CDR3 region: CASSWTDRPYNEQFF. CDR3 coding DNA: TGTGCCAGCAGCTGGACGGACAGGCCTTACAATGAGCAGTTCTTC.

The chain recombines TRBV6-6 with TRBJ2-7, with 10 bases identical to TRBD1. The CDR3 is 14 residues long. Germline assignment: CDR1 MNHNY and CDR2 SVGAGI (reference sequence). With V trimmed by 6 bases and J by 5 bases, 7 bases remained unmatched. The chain's CDR3 is CASSPGTGVDEQYF. DNA of the CDR3: TGTGCCAGCAGCCCTGGGACAGGGGTCGACGAGCAGTACTTC.

This chain joins TRBV9 and TRBJ2-2; TRBD2 matches 7 bases. V shed 3 bases, J shed 5 bases, and the junction held 7 bases outside the gene matches. The germline V gene encodes CDR1 SGDLS and CDR2 YYNGEE. The CDR3 is 15 residues long. This chain's CDR3 is CASSAWTSQTGELFF. In DNA, the CDR3 is TGTGCCAGCAGCGCCTGGACTAGTCAGACCGGGGAGCTGTTTTTT.

The gene calls are TRBV5-1 and TRBJ2-2; D not resolved. This CDR3 spans 14 amino acids. Trimming pared 0 bases from V and 2 bases from J, leaving 5 bases between. From germline, CDR1 is SGHRS and CDR2 YFSETQ. In nucleotides, the CDR3 is TGCGCCAGCAGCTTGGGGAGAAACACCGGGGAGCTGTTTTTT. Protein: CASSLGRNTGELFF.

The rearrangement links TRBV18 to TRBJ1-2, with D possibly TRBD1 on 5 matching bases. The V gene's germline CDR1 is KGHSH and CDR2 LQKENI. Trimming shortened V by 3 bases and J by 2 bases, and 13 bases separated the two germline ends. The CDR3 is 15 amino acids. The CDR3 DNA reads as TGTGCCAGCTCACCTACGGGACTACCAAACTATGGCTACACCTTC. It encodes CASSPTGLPNYGYTF.

The CDR3, as DNA: TGTGCCAGCTCACCACACACAGGGGACGAGCAGTACTTC. Translating it yields CASSPHTGDEQYF. The V call is TRBV18, the J call TRBJ2-7, with 7 bases lining up with TRBD1. This CDR3 has 13 amino acids. V dropped 1 base and J dropped 5; count of bases not matched to a gene: 2. The germline V gene has CDR1 KGHSH and CDR2 LQKENI.

The CDR3 sequence: CASSLGVAGSYEQYF. As DNA, the CDR3 is TGTGCCAGCAGCCTAGGAGTAGCGGGCTCCTACGAGCAGTACTTC. The V and J genes are TRBV4-2 and TRBJ2-7; 7 bases agree with TRBD2. The J segment lost 0 bases and the V segment lost 4 bases, leaving 6 bases of the junction unmatched. The germline CDR1 and CDR2 sequences are LGHNA and YNFKEQ. This CDR3 is built from 15 residues.

This rearrangement joins TRBV19 to TRBJ2-6, with D hard to call. Trimming pared 6 bases from V and 3 bases from J, leaving 12 bases between. Germline V gives CDR1 LNHDA, CDR2 SQIVND (reference sequence). This CDR3 is 15 amino acids long. The CDR3 DNA is TGTGCCAGTAGGTTCCCCGGAGATGGGGCCAACGTCCTGACTTTC. It encodes CASRFPGDGANVLTF.

The gene calls are TRBV18 and TRBJ2-2, with D possibly being TRBD2 (6 bases). Germline loops: CDR1 KGHSH, CDR2 LQKENI. The V end lost 1 base, the J end lost 0 bases, and 6 bases lay between the germline ends. This CDR3 region has 15 residues. The chain's CDR3 is CASSPRGANTGELFF. The CDR3, as DNA: TGTGCCAGCTCACCACGCGGGGCGAACACCGGGGAGCTGTTTTTT.

This clone was observed a single time. The chain couples TRBV4-1 to TRBJ2-1; 9 bases are shared with TRBD2. V lost 1 base and J lost 5; bases outside the gene matches: 6. Germline CDR1 is MGHRA and CDR2 is YSYEKL. The CDR3 has 16 residues. CDR3 bases: TGCGCCAGCAGCCAAGCCCCCTCTAGCGGGAACAATGAGCAGTTCTTC. Translating gives CASSQAPSSGNNEQFF.

The J gene is TRBJ1-3, the V gene TRBV6-2 or TRBV6-3, with D possibly matching TRBD1 (6 bases). Germline assignment: CDR1 MNHEY and CDR2 SVGEGT. V was cut by 2 bases and J by 0 bases, with 14 bases left in between. This CDR3 is 17 amino acids long. CDR3: CASSYPGVLVSGNTIYF. The CDR3 nucleotides are TGTGCCAGCAGTTACCCAGGGGTTCTCGTCTCTGGAAACACCATATATTTT.

The chain is built from TRBV7-2 and TRBJ2-3; TRBD1 agrees at 9 bases. Germline V gene sequence: CDR1 SGHTA, CDR2 FQGNSA. This CDR3 is built from 15 residues. V was clipped by 4 bases and J by 3 bases; unmatched bases: 5. The CDR3 protein is CASSSGTGRTDTQYF. In nucleotides, the CDR3 is TGTGCCAGCAGCTCCGGGACAGGGAGAACAGATACGCAGTATTTT. Full variable domain (remainder filled in from reference TRBV7-2 and TRBJ2-3): GAGVSQSPSNKVTEKGKDVELRCDPISGHTALYWYRQSLGQGLEFLIYFQGNSAPDKSGLPSDRFSAERTGGSVSTLTIQRTQQEDSAVYLCASSSGTGRTDTQYFGPGTRLTVL.

This clone appeared many times. The J gene is TRBJ2-7, the V gene TRBV4-2, with D unresolved. Germline values: CDR1 LGHNA, CDR2 YNFKEQ. The CDR3 totals 15 residues. V lost 1 base, J lost 2 bases, and 12 bases lay in between. The CDR3 loop reads CASSQVTGRTYEQYF. The CDR3 DNA is TGTGCCAGCAGCCAAGTCACCGGTAGAACCTACGAGCAGTACTTC.

The rearrangement links TRBV30 to TRBJ1-1; 8 bases fit TRBD1. This CDR3 comprises 13 residues. V lost 0 bases and J lost 9; bases outside the gene matches: 6. Germline CDR1 and CDR2: GTSNPN and SVGIG (reference sequence). CDR3 nucleotides: TGTGCCTGGAGTGTGAAGGACAGGGAGAAAGCTTTCTTT. This sequence encodes CAWSVKDREKAFF. Filled out from reference TRBV30 and TRBJ1-1, the complete variable domain reads SQTIHQWPATLVQPVGSPLSLECTVEGTSNPNLYWYRQAAGRGLQLLFYSVGIGQISSEVPQNLSASRPQDRQFILSSKKLLLSDSGFYLCAWSVKDREKAFFGQGTRLTVV.

This clone was seen once. The chain joins TRBV2 to TRBJ1-6, with D maybe TRBD1 (5 bases). CDR3 length: 14 residues. Germline assignment: CDR1 SNHLY and CDR2 FYNNEI. V gave up 7 bases and J gave up 7 bases, with 14 bases separating them. The CDR3 bases are TGTGCCAGCAAATCTGTGGGGGGGAATTCACCCCTCCACTTT. Translation gives CASKSVGGNSPLHF.

The J gene is TRBJ1-1, the V gene TRBV7-8; D is ambiguous. The ends were cut back, 1 base at V and 4 bases at J, with 13 bases in the middle. Looked up from germline, CDR1 is SGHVS and CDR2 is FQNEAQ. The CDR3 contains 15 residues. The CDR3 protein is CASSLVSGGGTEAFF. CDR3 nucleotide sequence: TGTGCCAGCAGCTTAGTCAGTGGCGGAGGCACTGAAGCTTTCTTT.

The genes are TRBV5-4 and TRBJ2-3, with 12 bases fitting TRBD2. The V and J ends lost 4 bases and 5 bases, in that order; junction bases with no gene match: 8. The germline gives CDR1 SGHNT, CDR2 YYREEE (reference sequence). This CDR3 is 16 amino acids long. This chain's CDR3 is CASSRRLAGEGDTQYF. CDR3 sequence (DNA): TGTGCCAGCAGCCGGCGACTAGCGGGAGAGGGAGATACGCAGTATTTT.

V gene TRBV5-1 combines with J gene TRBJ2-1; D uncertain. This CDR3 comprises 11 residues. In germline, CDR1 is SGHRS, CDR2 YFSETQ. Deletions cut 1 base from V and 10 bases from J, with 6 bases between. The CDR3 DNA reads as TGCGCCAGCAGCTTGTGGCAGGAGCAGTTCTTC. Translating it yields CASSLWQEQFF.